The T cell receptor (beta chain) described here comes from a study of cytomegalovirus exposure and HLA in healthy donors (dated by TCRdb to about 2017). About the investigation overall: According to an earlier analysis of a few hundred of the donors, roughly 180 million T cells yielded 120 million or so unique TCR beta sequences and approximately 280 Gb of sequence data. The genetic ancestry cluster associated with self-reported Caucasian donors included 65% to 90% of the 350 to 500 genotyped donors. Donor age, sex, ethnicity and CMV serostatus were compiled alongside the repertoire data. In a later genetic analysis, genome-wide SNP genotypes for about three fifths of the roughly 670 donors were used, and that subset was treated as a discovery cohort. Every discovery cohort repertoire had been produced on one sequencing platform. A separate validation cohort of over a hundred different subjects was used in addition to the roughly 620-subject first cohort. To predict cytomegalovirus infection status, the study brought together high-throughput TCR immunosequencing, statistical association of individual TCRs with disease status, and machine learning. Roughly 300 gigabases of sequencing data and 80 million or so unique TCR sequences were included in an early release covering several hundred HLA-typed donors. An earlier analysis of some 500 of the donors used high-throughput TCR beta sequencing to judge whether each TCR beta V gene segment behaved as functional or pseudogenic. The study was designed to test whether signatures of past pathogen exposure could be identified by cataloging public T cell receptors. Rather than using new phenotypic data, the later analysis identified candidate immune exposures from TCR beta sequences and from how often those sequences occurred across donors. HLA typing included class I and class II loci at four-digit resolution. Across 398 genotyped donors of the cohort, an average of about 220,000 unique TCR beta nucleotide sequences per donor were sequenced, and 15% to 20% of those sequences were non-productive. Typing coverage varied by locus: roughly 629-640 donors for A, B, C, DRB1 and DQB1; about 520 for DQA1; more than 600 for DPA1; more than 450 for DPB1. To study patterns of TCR occurrence, a later analysis re-analyzed previously published TCR beta repertoires from around 660 donors and added high-resolution HLA genotyping. The study profiled the T cell repertoires of 500 to 800 subjects by immunosequencing and related them to cytomegalovirus serostatus. Roughly five DR-DQ haplotypes were handled as single units for association and clustering because linkage in the cohort was strong. What the research found in general, with its limitations: When HLA alleles, especially DR and DQ, strongly co-occurred, attributing TCR associations to individual alleles was difficult. In a later analysis, 16,951 TCR beta sequences were associated with specific HLA alleles at a false discovery rate of 0.05. It was suggested by the authors that the approach could potentially be generalized to other disease states and immunological phenotypes. In a later analysis, the rate of TCR association differed among HLA loci, with DRB1 alleles having the most associated TCRs and HLA-C alleles having the fewest. The study gave a list of around 170 TCR beta chains associated with cytomegalovirus. In both the original and validation cohorts, the classifier was reported to diagnose cytomegalovirus status with high specificity and sensitivity. The earlier analysis of almost 600 of the donors excluded roughly 17 rarely observed V segments, including chromosome 9 orphons, because counts were too low. In a later genetic analysis, a missense DCLRE1C variant was associated with V-gene and J-gene trimming of TCR beta chains, and the association was replicated in an independent cohort. In an earlier analysis of over 550 of the donors, most TCR beta V segments were observed in productive rearrangements about 90% or about 30% of the time, broadly matching IMGT annotations. In a later analysis, HLA-associated TCR beta chains showed more clonal expansion and lower generation probabilities than non-associated chains that were equally common. A further reported finding was that TCR beta sequences accurately predicted the HLA-A and HLA-B alleles for most subjects in the first cohort. In vitro tests confirmed that a few of the cytomegalovirus-associated TCR beta chains recognize cytomegalovirus antigens. In a later analysis, most CMV-associated TCR beta chains were found to appear HLA-restricted, with HLA associations seemingly driven largely by CMV exposure. Immune exposure information for the cohort was limited to CMV serostatus. Sequencing depth was assumed to be roughly uniform across donors in the presence/absence analyses, though that assumption may not hold. Because HLA typing was unavailable for some donors at each locus, only the typed subset was used in association tests. Compared with the approximately 710-donor mean, donors in an Asian-associated ancestry cluster had fewer N-insertions in productive TCRs, according to a later genetic analysis. Most TCR sequences were seen in very few donors, while some public TCRs were found in many individuals. Because the 87-base-pair reads could not distinguish some IMGT-functional V segments, including TRBV6-2 and TRBV6-3, those segments were excluded. A cluster of highly shared sequence variants was judged likely to be a technical artifact of the sequencing pipeline. Linkage disequilibrium might explain the correlated functional status among segregating V segments, but an unknown experimental factor could not be ruled out. A later analysis reported that several top co-occurrence clusters appeared linked to parvovirus B19, influenza, CMV and Epstein-Barr virus. This cohort had only TCR beta chains sequenced, and the lack of alpha or paired-chain data limited which features could be detected.

In total, around 600 healthy bone marrow donors made up the cohort. At the time of sampling, every cohort member was nominally healthy, though immune exposures that went unrecorded were likely present. The donor tested CMV seronegative and was one of the 352 seronegative cohort members. A peripheral blood sample was collected from each donor, and TCR beta sequencing was performed on peripheral blood mononuclear cells. The Qiagen DNeasy Blood Extraction Kit was used to extract genomic DNA from the blood cell samples. As concerns this clone: Its antigen is not yet known. No per-base quality is available; no much larger clone lies one base away.

V is cut by 5 bases and J by 1 base, and the space between the germline ends is 14 bases. Via the germline V gene, CDR1 is SQVTM and CDR2 ANQGSEA. From its cysteine to its phenylalanine, the CDR3 spans 14 amino acids. Left in the record is the CDR3 DNA by itself, 42 bases read in frame from the first base. Library creation used the immunoSEQ multiplex PCR assay. The multiplex PCR relied on a mix of 60 forward primers for TCR Vbeta segments and 13 reverse primers for TCR Jbeta segments. The CDR3 region of rearranged TCR beta genes was amplified from genomic DNA with a multiplex PCR assay. On the Illumina HiSeq System, the amplified TCR beta libraries were sequenced as 87-base-pair reads. As for how the authors treated the data: Across the 700 or so repertoires, a later analysis counted 75 million to 90 million unique TCR beta chains, some 11 million of which were shared by at least two donors. A nearest-neighbor algorithm error-corrected the raw reads and collapsed the reads into unique sequences, merging closely related sequences to remove PCR and sequencing errors. To assign V, D and J gene segments, CDR3 sequences were aligned to IMGT reference sequences. Each retained sequence needed at least a six-nucleotide match to both a V gene segment and a J gene segment. A rearrangement was called productive if the CDR3 had no stop codons and remained in frame with V and J, and every other rearrangement was called non-productive. Following IMGT convention, CDR3 was defined as the stretch from the second conserved V-encoded cysteine up to the conserved J-encoded phenylalanine. Sequences without an unambiguous match to a single V gene segment were excluded from the earlier analysis of about 640 of the donors. An earlier analysis of 500 to 600 of the donors classified V segments as functional when productive rearrangements were above 56.7% and as segregating when the standard deviation between donors was above 5%. A statistical classification framework was developed to diagnose cytomegalovirus status using the catalog of TCR beta chain sequences. In a later analysis, V and J genes were assigned by comparing TCR nucleotide sequences against IMGT/GENE-DB human TR gene sequences. In a later analysis, CDR3 sequences and most-parsimonious VDJ recombination scenarios were assigned using the TCRdist pipeline. In a later analysis, every TCR beta chain was defined by the combination of its CDR3 amino acid sequence and its V-gene family, and reads without a unique V-gene family were dropped. In a later analysis, 500 to 650 highly shared, low-generation-probability nucleotide sequences were removed to address suspected cross-contamination and a sequencing artifact. For each public chain, a later analysis derived a clonal expansion index from normalized ranks of inferred template counts within each repertoire. A later analysis computed generation probabilities with a VDJ recombination model fitted to out-of-frame rearrangements, and checked the results against IGoR. In a later analysis, TCR-TCR, TCR-HLA and TCR-CMV co-occurrence was scored with hypergeometric tests, and a repertoire-size bias correction was applied to TCR pairs. To estimate false discovery rates, a later analysis permuted the HLA or CMV assignments 20 times. In a later analysis, co-occurring TCRs were grouped using DBSCAN, and TCRdist sequence similarity was added for clustering within HLA-allele-positive subsets. For co-occurrence clustering, repertoires with fewer than 30,000 or more than 120,000 public chains were excluded, along with five repertoires with anomalous nucleotide sharing. TCRdb re-hosts the immuneACCESS table, in-frame sequences only. Its copies lack some clones; in the studies checked, an unresolved V gene accounts for under half of them, and the cause for the rest is not known. That table is the source of V, J and clone size, and D and trimming were worked out from the DNA. Recorded for this sample are 200,000 to 300,000 clones; around 80% of them occurred a single time. In total, the top ten clones hold about 0.47% of the sample.

Sequences were obtained from PBMCs. The clonotype originates from a boy aged 10-17 years in good health and CMV-seronegative. The chain couples TRBV29-1 to TRBJ1-1; the D gene is perhaps TRBD1, on 6 matching bases. The CDR3 region has the sequence CSVNREGGNTEAFF. The DNA sequence is given as TGCAGCGTTAACAGGGAGGGGGGGAACACTGAAGCTTTCTTT.